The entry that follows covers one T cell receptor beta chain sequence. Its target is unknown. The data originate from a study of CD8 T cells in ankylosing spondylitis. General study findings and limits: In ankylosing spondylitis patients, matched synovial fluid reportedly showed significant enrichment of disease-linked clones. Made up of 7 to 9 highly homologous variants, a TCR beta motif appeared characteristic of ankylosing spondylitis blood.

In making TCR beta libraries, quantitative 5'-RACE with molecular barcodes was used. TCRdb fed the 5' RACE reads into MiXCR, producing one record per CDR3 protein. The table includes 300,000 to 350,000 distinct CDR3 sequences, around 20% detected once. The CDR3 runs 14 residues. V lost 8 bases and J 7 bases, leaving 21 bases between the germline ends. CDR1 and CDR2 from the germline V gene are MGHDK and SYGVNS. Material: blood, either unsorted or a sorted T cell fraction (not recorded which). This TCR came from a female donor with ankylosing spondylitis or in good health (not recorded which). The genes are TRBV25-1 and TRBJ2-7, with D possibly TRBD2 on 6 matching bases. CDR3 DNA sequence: TGTGCCAGCTCAAAAAACGGGAGTCCGGGGGAGCAGTACTTC. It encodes CASSKNGSPGEQYF.